The next 6 T cell receptor beta chains were all read from a single sample in a study (dated by TCRdb to the early 2010s). Instrument used: Illumina Genome Analyzer IIx. TCRdb reran the public reads through fastp at Q25 and MiXCR, keeping productive beta chains. Rows with one shared CDR3 protein collapse into an entry with the most common genes and DNA. The sample records roughly 15,000 distinct CDR3 sequences, approximately 37% of which are singletons. The top ten clonotypes cover about 15% of the sample. The source material was blood. The receptors shown here come from a human donor.

This clonotype appeared many times. This chain links TRBV30 with TRBJ2-5, with 10 positions matching TRBD2. Germline trimming cut 4 bases from V and 5 bases from J; bases unmatched to any gene: 16. This CDR3 has 17 residues. Looked up from germline, CDR1 is GTSNPN and CDR2 is SVGIG (reference sequence). The CDR3 DNA sequence: TGTGCCTGGATCAAGGCTAGCGGGAGCCAACCTTGGGAGACCCAGTACTTC. This sequence encodes CAWIKASGSQPWETQYF. The whole variable domain, filled in from reference TRBV30 and TRBJ2-5, reads SQTIHQWPATLVQPVGSPLSLECTVEGTSNPNLYWYRQAAGRGLQLLFYSVGIGQISSEVPQNLSASRPQDRQFILSSKKLLLSDSGFYLCAWIKASGSQPWETQYFGPGTRLLVL.

Note on this clonotype: A read error may be the cause here, since a much bigger clone is one base away. This chain links TRBV30 with TRBJ1-1; D gene ambiguous. The CDR3 covers 13 residues. CDR1 and CDR2 (germline): GTSNPN, SVGIG (reference sequence). CDR3 region: CAGRVLQNTEAFF. The CDR3 bases are TGTGCCGGGAGGGTCTTACAGAACACTGAAGCTTTCTTT.

This clonotype was observed at least ten times. CDR3 DNA sequence: TGCAGTTACTGGGGCGGGAGGAGTACAGATACGCAGTATTTT. This codes for CSYWGGRSTDTQYF. This chain links TRBV20-1 with TRBJ2-3; 8 positions agree with TRBD2. Germline V gene lookup returns CDR1 DFQATT and CDR2 SNEGSKA (reference sequence). The CDR3 has 14 amino acids. The ends lost 8 bases at V and 3 bases at J; junction bases unmatched: 10.

The CDR3: CSVEGGSQETQYF. For the CDR3, the DNA is TGCAGCGTTGAAGGCGGGAGCCAAGAGACCCAGTACTTC. This chain uses TRBV29-1 with TRBJ2-5, with 7 positions matching TRBD2. This CDR3 contains 13 residues. Germline V gene data show CDR1 as SQVTM and CDR2 as ANQGSEA. The V gene end was trimmed by 1 base and the J gene end by 1 base; junction bases not matched to a gene: 0.

The chain uses TRBV5-1 and TRBJ1-5; no clear D gene. The germline CDR1 and CDR2 sequences are SGHRS and YFSETQ. This CDR3 spans 15 amino acids. The CDR3 nucleotides read TGCCACACTCATGATGCACTGTGTAGCAATCAGCCCCAGCATTTT. Translating it yields CHTHDALCSNQPQHF.

The genes are TRBV13 and TRBJ2-1, with 11 bases identical to TRBD2. With V trimmed by 5 bases and J by 9 bases, 12 bases remained unmatched. This CDR3 spans 16 amino acids. Germline-derived CDR1 and CDR2 are PRHDT and FYEKMQ (reference sequence). The CDR3 reads CASSVGGLAGGSEQFF. CDR3 nucleotides: TGTGCCAGCAGCGTCGGAGGGCTAGCGGGAGGCAGTGAGCAGTTCTTC. The full variable domain, its missing parts supplied by reference TRBV13 and TRBJ2-1, is AAGVIQSPRHLIKEKRETATLKCYPIPRHDTVYWYQQGPGQDPQFLISFYEKMQSDKGSIPDRFSAQQFSDYHSELNMSSLELGDSALYFCASSVGGLAGGSEQFFGPGTRLTVL.